Below are 4 T cell receptor beta chains sequenced from a single sample in a study of T-cell reconstitution after alpha-beta-depleted transplantation in children. The TCRbeta library was prepared with unique molecular identifiers. TCRdb re-analysed the PCR reads in MiXCR, keeping a single row per CDR3 protein. Of 200,000 to 300,000 distinct CDR3 sequences listed, around 12% were seen once; the top ten hold about 2.4%. Here the sequenced sample was PBMCs from the stem cell graft donor, taken from the stem cell graft. These receptors all stem from a human donor who donated a stem cell graft to a child with acute lymphoblastic leukemia.

In regard to this clonotype: A much larger clone differs by one base, so this may be a read error. The J gene is TRBJ2-7, the V gene TRBV7-9; no clear D gene. The CDR3 consists of 13 residues. CDR1 SEHNR and CDR2 FQNEAQ come from the germline V gene (reference sequence). The V and J ends lost 5 bases and 5 bases respectively, with 13 bases between them. CDR3 protein: CASSQLGPDEQYF. CDR3 bases: TGTGCCAGCAGCCAACTCGGGCCCGACGAGCAGTACTTC.

CDR3 sequence reads: CASSEPGQGEEKLFF. The CDR3 nucleotides are TGTGCCAGCAGTGAACCGGGACAGGGGGAAGAAAAACTGTTTTTT. The chain links TRBV25-1 to TRBJ1-4; 11 nucleotides agree with TRBD1. V dropped 2 bases and J dropped 8; count of bases not matched to a gene: 4. CDR1 is MGHDK, CDR2 SYGVNS, per germline. The CDR3 has 15 residues. Based on the CDR3 plus reference TRBV25-1 and TRBJ1-4, the full variable domain is EADIYQTPRYLVIGTGKKITLECSQTMGHDKMYWYQQDPGMELHLIHYSYGVNSTEKGDLSSESTVSRIRTEHFPLTLESARPSHTSQYLCASSEPGQGEEKLFFGSGTQLSVL.

This clonotype appeared many times. V usage is TRBV20-1 and J usage is TRBJ1-3, with 11 bases identical to TRBD1. V dropped 1 base and J dropped 6; count of bases not matched to a gene: 8. The CDR3 covers 16 residues. Germline CDR1 DFQATT, CDR2 SNEGSKA (reference sequence). Here the CDR3 DNA reads TGCAGTGCTAGAGTTTTCCCGGGACAGGGGGAAAACACCATATATTTT. This gives the protein CSARVFPGQGENTIYF.

This clonotype has a count of ten or more. The V call is TRBV9, the J call TRBJ2-1; unclear D gene. V dropped 1 base and J dropped 8 bases, with 4 bases sitting between them. The length of the CDR3 is 11 residues. Germline lookup yields CDR1 SGDLS and CDR2 YYNGEE. CDR3 in DNA: TGTGCCAGCAGCGTAAGCCATGAGCAGTTCTTC. Translation: CASSVSHEQFF.